This is a list of T cell receptor beta chains from one sample in a study of tumor-infiltrating lymphocytes in glioblastoma multiforme. TCRdb reprocessed the multiplex PCR reads with MiXCR, giving one entry per CDR3 protein. Here the sample spans some 11,000 distinct CDR3 sequences, around 68% being singletons. The sequencing sample was made of brain tumor tissue. These receptors all stem from a male donor with glioblastoma. Each CDR3 is given with its conserved first and last residue. Fields, in order: CDR3 length, J gene, V gene, CDR3 protein.

>12|TRBJ1-2|TRBV6-5
CASRWGDYGYTF
>16|TRBJ1-2|TRBV20-1
CSARAQGKNRGYGYTF
>14|TRBJ2-2|TRBV11-2
CASSLERVTGELFF
>17|TRBJ2-1|TRBV11-1
CANSRLLPSVRSNEQFF
>16|TRBJ2-7|TRBV6-5
CASSSSSLTPSYEQYF
>12|TRBJ1-2|TRBV6-5
CASRWGNYGCTF
>14|TRBJ2-7|TRBV5-1
CASRFAGDPYEQYF
>15|TRBJ1-4|TRBV6-5
CANSLRQEGREKLFF
>14|TRBJ2-1|TRBV11-3
CASSLAGAHNEQFF
>18|TRBJ2-1|TRBV11-3
CASSLMGGGRRNYIEQFF